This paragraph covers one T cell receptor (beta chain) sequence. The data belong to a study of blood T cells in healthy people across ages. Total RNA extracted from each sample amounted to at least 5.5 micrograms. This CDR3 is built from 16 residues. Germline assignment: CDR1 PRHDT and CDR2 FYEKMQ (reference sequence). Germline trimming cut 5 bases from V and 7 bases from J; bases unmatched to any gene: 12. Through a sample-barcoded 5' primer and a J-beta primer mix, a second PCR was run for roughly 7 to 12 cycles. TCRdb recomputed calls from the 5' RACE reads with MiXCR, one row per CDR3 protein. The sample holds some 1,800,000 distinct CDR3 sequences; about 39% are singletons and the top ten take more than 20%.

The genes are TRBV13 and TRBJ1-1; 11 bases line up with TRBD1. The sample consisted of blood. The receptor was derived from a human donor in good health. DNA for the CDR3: TGTGCCAGCAGCCCCCGGGACAGGGGGTATAGAGGTGAAGCTTTCTTT. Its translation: CASSPRDRGYRGEAFF.